Given below is one TCR beta chain in context. The data stem from a study of blood T cell repertoires in COVID-19. Using immunoSEQ multiplex PCR, the repertoire was profiled, and TCRdb retains in-frame clones only, with some absent. The data show under 250,000 clones, with 75% to 85% seen just once and around 5.5% held by the top ten. CDR3 length: 16 residues. The germline V and J ends were trimmed by 3 bases and 1 base, with 13 bases remaining between them. CDR1 SGDLS and CDR2 YYNGEE come from the germline V gene. This sequence originates from a human donor in a cohort sampled during active COVID-19. Sequenced input: peripheral blood. V is TRBV9 and J is TRBJ2-2, with TRBD2 as a possible D gene (6 bases). CDR3 region: CASSAQGGMNTGELFF. CDR3 in DNA: TGTGCCAGCAGCGCCCAAGGAGGGATGAACACCGGGGAGCTGTTTTTT.